Listed below are T cell receptor beta chains from one sample, sequenced in a study of PD-1 blockade in classical Hodgkin lymphoma. The method was immunoSEQ multiplex PCR; TCRdb's version includes in-frame clones alone and lacks a portion of them. The data show 20,000 to 25,000 clones, with 89% seen just once and about 0.25% held by the top ten. Sequencing was carried out using CD4+ T cells from blood. Receptor source: a human donor with classical Hodgkin lymphoma. The CDR3 runs from the conserved cysteine through the conserved F or W. D genes are given only for firm matches. Clone size appears in some rows only: once, few, many, or a class for an expanded clone.

d_call: TRBD1; clone_size: few; j_call: TRBJ1-1; v_call: TRBV2; cdr3_nt: TGTGCCAGCAGTGAGGGACAGGGCTGGGCTGAAGCTTTCTTT; cdr3_aa: CASSEGQGWAEAFF
d_call: TRBD2; clone_size: .; j_call: TRBJ2-1; v_call: TRBV9; cdr3_nt: TGTGCCAGCAGCTCTCTGGCTAGCGGGCTGATGGGCAATGAGCAGTTCTTC; cdr3_aa: CASSSLASGLMGNEQFF
d_call: .; clone_size: .; j_call: TRBJ2-2; v_call: TRBV30; cdr3_nt: TGTGCCTGGAGTCGGAAGGGCCCGATCACCGGGGAGCTGTTTTTT; cdr3_aa: CAWSRKGPITGELFF
d_call: TRBD1; clone_size: .; j_call: TRBJ2-7; v_call: TRBV19; cdr3_nt: TGTGCCAGTAGTCGAGGGACAGGGGTCTACGAGCAGTACTTC; cdr3_aa: CASSRGTGVYEQYF
d_call: .; clone_size: .; j_call: TRBJ1-4; v_call: TRBV20-1; cdr3_nt: TGCAGTGCGCGAGTAACTGAAAAACTGTTTTTT; cdr3_aa: CSARVTEKLFF
d_call: TRBD2; clone_size: .; j_call: TRBJ2-3; v_call: TRBV28; cdr3_nt: TGTGCCAGCAGCCGCAGCGGGGGAGGGAATACGCAGTATTTT; cdr3_aa: CASSRSGGGNTQYF
d_call: TRBD1; clone_size: .; j_call: TRBJ1-3; v_call: TRBV7-9; cdr3_nt: TGTGCCAGTGCCGGGACAGCTGCTGGAAACACCATATATTTT; cdr3_aa: CASAGTAAGNTIYF
d_call: .; clone_size: few; j_call: TRBJ1-5; v_call: TRBV19; cdr3_nt: TGTGCCAGTAGTACCTACACGGTCTATAGCAATCAGCCCCAGCATTTT; cdr3_aa: CASSTYTVYSNQPQHF
d_call: .; clone_size: .; j_call: TRBJ1-2; v_call: TRBV4-2; cdr3_nt: TGTGCCAGCAGCCCAGAGGGAGCGGGAGGCTACACCTTC; cdr3_aa: CASSPEGAGGYTF
d_call: TRBD1; clone_size: .; j_call: TRBJ2-1; v_call: TRBV5-1; cdr3_nt: TGCGCCAGCAGCTTAGGGGGCCGGGGTGAGCAGTTCTTC; cdr3_aa: CASSLGGRGEQFF
d_call: TRBD2; clone_size: .; j_call: TRBJ2-2; v_call: TRBV19; cdr3_nt: TGTGCCAGTAGTCTGACTAGCGGGAACACCGGGGAGCTGTTTTTT; cdr3_aa: CASSLTSGNTGELFF
d_call: .; clone_size: .; j_call: TRBJ1-5; v_call: TRBV19; cdr3_nt: TGTGCCAGTAGTATAGCCCCTGGGAATCAGCCCCAGCATTTT; cdr3_aa: CASSIAPGNQPQHF
d_call: TRBD2; clone_size: .; j_call: TRBJ2-1; v_call: TRBV7-2; cdr3_nt: TGTGCCAGCAGCTTGGGGCGGGGGGGCCACGATGAGCAGTTCTTC; cdr3_aa: CASSLGRGGHDEQFF
d_call: .; clone_size: .; j_call: TRBJ2-2; v_call: TRBV5-4; cdr3_nt: TGTGCCAGCAGCCCGCGCGGCGGGACGGTGAACACCGGGGAGCTGTTTTTT; cdr3_aa: CASSPRGGTVNTGELFF
d_call: TRBD1; clone_size: once; j_call: TRBJ1-4; v_call: TRBV7-2; cdr3_nt: TGTGCCAGCAGCTTAAGGACAGGGGGCGAAAAACTGTTTTTT; cdr3_aa: CASSLRTGGEKLFF